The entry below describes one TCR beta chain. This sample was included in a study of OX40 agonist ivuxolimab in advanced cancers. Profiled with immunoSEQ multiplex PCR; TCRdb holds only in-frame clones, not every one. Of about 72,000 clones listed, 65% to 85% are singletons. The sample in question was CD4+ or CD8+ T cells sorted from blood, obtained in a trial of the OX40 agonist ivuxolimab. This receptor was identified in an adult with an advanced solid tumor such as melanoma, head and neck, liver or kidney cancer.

CDR3 nucleotides: TGCGCCAGCAGCTTTAGCGGGTCCTACGAGCGACAGTACTTC. Its translation: CASSFSGSYERQYF. V is TRBV5-1 and J is TRBJ2-5, with TRBD2 matching 7 bases. V dropped 2 bases and J dropped 11; count of bases not matched to a gene: 12. The length of the CDR3 is 14 residues. Germline CDR1 and CDR2: SGHRS and YFSETQ.